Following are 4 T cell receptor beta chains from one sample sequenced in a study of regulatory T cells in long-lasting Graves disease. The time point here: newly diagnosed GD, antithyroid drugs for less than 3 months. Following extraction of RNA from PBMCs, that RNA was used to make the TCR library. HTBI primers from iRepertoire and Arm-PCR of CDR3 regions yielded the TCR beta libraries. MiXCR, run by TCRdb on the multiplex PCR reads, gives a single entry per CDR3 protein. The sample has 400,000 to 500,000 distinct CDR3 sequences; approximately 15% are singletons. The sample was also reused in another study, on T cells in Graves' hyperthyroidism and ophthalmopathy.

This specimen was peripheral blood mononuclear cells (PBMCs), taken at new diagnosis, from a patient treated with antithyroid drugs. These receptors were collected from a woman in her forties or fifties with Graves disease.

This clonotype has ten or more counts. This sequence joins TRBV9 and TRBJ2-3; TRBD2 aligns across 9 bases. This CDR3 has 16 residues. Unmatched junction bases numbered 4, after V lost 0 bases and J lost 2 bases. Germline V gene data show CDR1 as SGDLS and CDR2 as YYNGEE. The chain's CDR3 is CASSVGPSGTTDTQYF. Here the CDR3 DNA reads TGTGCCAGCAGCGTAGGTCCTAGCGGGACCACAGATACGCAGTATTTT.

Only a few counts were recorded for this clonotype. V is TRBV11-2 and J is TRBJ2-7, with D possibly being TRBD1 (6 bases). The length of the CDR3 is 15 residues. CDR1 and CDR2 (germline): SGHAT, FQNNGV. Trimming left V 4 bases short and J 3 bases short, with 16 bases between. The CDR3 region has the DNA TGTGCCAGCAGCTGGAGCCGGGACAAAAGCTACGAGCAGTACTTC. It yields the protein CASSWSRDKSYEQYF.

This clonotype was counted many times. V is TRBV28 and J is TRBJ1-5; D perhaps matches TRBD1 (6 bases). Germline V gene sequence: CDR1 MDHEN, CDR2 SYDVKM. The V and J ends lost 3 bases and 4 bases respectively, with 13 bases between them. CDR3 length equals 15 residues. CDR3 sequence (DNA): TGTGCCAGCAGTTTTGGCAGGGGCATGAATCAGCCCCAGCATTTT. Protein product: CASSFGRGMNQPQHF. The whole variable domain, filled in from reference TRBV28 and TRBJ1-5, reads DVKVTQSSRYLVKRTGEKVFLECVQDMDHENMFWYRQDPGLGLRLIYFSYDVKMKEKGDIPEGYSVSREKKERFSLILESASTNQTSMYLCASSFGRGMNQPQHFGDGTRLSIL.

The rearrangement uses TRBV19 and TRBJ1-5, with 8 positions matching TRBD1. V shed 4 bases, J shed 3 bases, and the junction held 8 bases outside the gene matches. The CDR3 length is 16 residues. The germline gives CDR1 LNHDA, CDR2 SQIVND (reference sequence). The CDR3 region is CASSKPGQANNQPQHF. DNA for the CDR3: TGTGCCAGTAGTAAGCCGGGACAGGCTAACAATCAGCCCCAGCATTTT.